At least ten counts were recorded for the clone carrying this T cell receptor (beta chain). As yet, its antigen is unknown. TCRdb reanalysed the PCR reads using MiXCR and keeps one entry per CDR3 protein. The sample lists over 600,000 distinct CDR3 sequences; 20% were seen once. The data belong to a study of molecular identifiers for immune sequencing clone quantification. Study-level results: With a barcode shared among identical TCR molecules, highly expanded clone sizes could be underestimated.

There are 16 residues in the CDR3. Germline assignment: CDR1 MNHEY and CDR2 SVGAGI. The germline V and J ends were trimmed by 10 bases and 0 bases, with 16 bases remaining between them. The sample taken for sequencing was naive CD8+ T cells from blood, with Jurkat cell RNA spiked in. Subset noted: FACS-sorted CD8+CD4-CCR7+CD45RA+ naive T cells. The clonotype comes from a human donor in good health. Some libraries in this study had Jurkat cell RNA spiked in. The V and J genes are TRBV6-5 and TRBJ2-6; TRBD2 is a possible D gene (7 bases). For the CDR3, the DNA is TGTGCCACCGCAGCGGGACACATCTCTGGGGCCAACGTCCTGACTTTC. Protein: CATAAGHISGANVLTF.